The 7 T cell receptor beta chains given below trace back to one sample, sequenced in a study of shared clonotypes between healthy human individuals. The assay was immunoSEQ multiplex PCR, and TCRdb's table has in-frame clones only and misses some. The data contain roughly 2.2 million clones, 80% to 95% of them singletons. Sequenced material: naive CD4+ T cells from PBMCs. Sample subset: CD45RA+ positively selected. Receptor source: a man aged 18 to 30 in good health. Some clones in this sample may be carry-over from other donors' samples.

V usage is TRBV2 and J usage is TRBJ2-5; maybe TRBD1 (5 bases). This CDR3 has 13 residues. Trimming took 4 bases from V and 5 from J, leaving 11 bases between them. Germline V gene data show CDR1 as SNHLY and CDR2 as FYNNEI. The CDR3 reads CASSGQGTETQYF. The DNA of the CDR3 is TGTGCCAGCAGTGGGCAGGGAACCGAGACCCAGTACTTC.

The V call is TRBV7-9, the J call TRBJ1-4; 8 bases agree with TRBD1. Per germline, CDR1 SEHNR and CDR2 FQNEAQ (reference sequence). This CDR3 contains 11 residues. The V gene end was trimmed by 11 bases and the J gene end by 11 bases; junction bases not matched to a gene: 7. CDR3 DNA: TGTGCCTCACAGGGGGAAGGGAAACTGTTTTTT. Amino acids: CASQGEGKLFF.

The chain links TRBV7-8 to TRBJ1-2; no clear D. CDR1 and CDR2 from the germline V gene are SGHVS and FQNEAQ. V shed 4 bases and J shed 0 bases, with 12 bases lying between them. The CDR3 runs 15 residues. The CDR3 sequence is CASSYSDAANYGYTF. DNA for the CDR3: TGTGCCAGCAGCTATTCGGACGCGGCTAACTATGGCTACACCTTC.

The J gene is TRBJ2-1, the V gene TRBV5-1, with 11 bases identical to TRBD2. The J segment lost 9 bases and the V segment lost 2 bases, leaving 4 bases of the junction unmatched. The CDR3 is made up of 14 amino acids. Germline values: CDR1 SGHRS, CDR2 YFSETQ. In nucleotides, the CDR3 is TGCGCCAGCAGCTTAACTAGCGGGAGTTTTGAGCAGTTCTTC. Translation: CASSLTSGSFEQFF.

The rearrangement uses TRBV9 and TRBJ2-7; possibly TRBD1 for D (6 bases). Trimming removed 1 base at V and 7 bases at J, with 12 bases between. The V gene's germline CDR1 is SGDLS and CDR2 YYNGEE. This CDR3 contains 13 residues. CDR3 amino acids: CASSVSEGTEQYF. DNA of the CDR3: TGTGCCAGCAGCGTATCCGAGGGGACAGAGCAGTACTTC.

The chain employs TRBV6-4 and TRBJ1-3, with 8 bases matching TRBD1. The CDR3 loop spans 14 amino acids. J was trimmed by 0 bases and V by 6 bases; bases with no gene match: 1. From germline, CDR1 is MRHNA and CDR2 SNTAGT. The CDR3 coding sequence is TGTGCCAGCAGGGACAGGGCCTCTGGAAACACCATATATTTT. Its protein product is CASRDRASGNTIYF.

The J gene is TRBJ2-7, the V gene TRBV11-1, with TRBD1 matching over 11 bases. CDR1 and CDR2 (germline): SGHAT, FQDESV (reference sequence). CDR3 size: 18 residues. With V trimmed by 4 bases and J by 5 bases, 16 bases remained unmatched. Written as DNA, the CDR3 is TGTGCCAGCAGCTGGGACAGGAGTAGGACAGGGGGCACCCACGAGCAGTACTTC. It specifies CASSWDRSRTGGTHEQYF.